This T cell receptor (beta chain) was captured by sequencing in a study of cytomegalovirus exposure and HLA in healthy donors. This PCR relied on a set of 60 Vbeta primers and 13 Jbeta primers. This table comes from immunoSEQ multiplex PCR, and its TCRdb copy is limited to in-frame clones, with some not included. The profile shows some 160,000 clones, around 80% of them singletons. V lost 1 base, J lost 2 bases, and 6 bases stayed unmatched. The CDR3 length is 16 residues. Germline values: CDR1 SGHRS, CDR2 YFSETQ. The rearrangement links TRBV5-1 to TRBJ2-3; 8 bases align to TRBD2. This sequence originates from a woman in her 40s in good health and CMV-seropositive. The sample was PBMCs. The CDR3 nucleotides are TGCGCCAGCAGCTTGATGTCTAGCGGGTTCACAGATACGCAGTATTTT. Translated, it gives CASSLMSSGFTDTQYF.